The clone carrying this T cell receptor beta chain was recorded only once. Its specificity is unknown. The CDR3 has 11 residues. Germline V lookup: CDR1 SNHLY, CDR2 FYNNEI. V lost 5 bases, J lost 5 bases, and 6 bases lay in between. The data originate from a study of cytomegalovirus exposure and HLA in healthy donors. Study-level background: Inside one of the first data releases sat 75 million to 100 million unique TCRs taken from HLA-typed donors. Study-level findings and limits: In a later analysis, TCR beta V- and J-gene trimming showed a link to a missense DCLRE1C variant. TCR beta V segments were, for the most part, productive about 87% or about 30% of the time in an earlier analysis. TCR beta chains numbering more than 150 were designated cytomegalovirus-associated.

The PCR used 60 Vbeta and 13 Jbeta primers. TCRdb keeps only in-frame clones here, not all; method: immunoSEQ multiplex PCR. Among approximately 27,000 clones listed, just under 70% were seen once. This chain joins TRBV2 and TRBJ1-1; D is uncertain. Sequencing was performed on PBMCs. This clonotype was sampled from a woman aged 45 to 65 in good health and CMV-seronegative. Here the CDR3 reads CASSPRTEAFF. DNA for the CDR3: TGTGCCAGCAGTCCGAGGACTGAAGCTTTCTTT.